This TCR beta chain was retrieved from a study of cytomegalovirus exposure and HLA in healthy donors (dated by TCRdb to 2017 to 2019). For context, the study as a whole: An earlier analysis of roughly 500 of the donors reported 276 Gb of sequence data and 117 million unique TCR beta sequences obtained from approximately 180 million T cells. Approximately 310 gigabases of sequencing data and approximately 93 million unique TCR sequences were included in an early release covering about 700 HLA-typed donors. The genetic ancestry cluster associated with self-reported Caucasian donors included 81% of the 398 genotyped donors. The aim of the study was to test whether cataloging public T cell receptors could identify signatures of past pathogen exposure. The T cell repertoires of some 670 subjects were profiled by immunosequencing and related to cytomegalovirus serostatus. A separate validation cohort of roughly 130 different subjects was used in addition to the roughly 620-subject first cohort. The study combined high-throughput TCR immunosequencing, statistical association of individual TCRs with disease status, and machine learning to predict cytomegalovirus infection status. To study patterns of TCR occurrence, a later analysis re-analyzed previously published TCR beta repertoires from under 750 donors and added high-resolution HLA genotyping. Rather than using new phenotypic data, the later analysis identified candidate immune exposures from TCR beta sequences and from how often those sequences occurred across donors. In an earlier analysis of 500 to 650 of the donors, high-throughput TCR beta sequencing was used to judge whether each TCR beta V gene segment behaved as functional or pseudogenic. Donor age, sex, ethnicity and CMV serostatus were compiled alongside the repertoire data. A later genetic analysis took genome-wide SNP genotypes for 398 of the 666 donors and used that subset as a discovery cohort. Every repertoire in the discovery cohort had been generated on one and the same sequencing platform. Class I and class II HLA loci were covered by the typing at four-digit resolution. The number of donors typed differed by locus, with 629-630 for A, B, C, DRB1 and DQB1, roughly 520 for DQA1, over 600 for DPA1, and some 440 for DPB1. About five DR-DQ haplotypes were treated as single units for association and clustering because of strong linkage in the cohort. Across 398 genotyped donors of the cohort, an average of about 240,000 unique TCR beta nucleotide sequences per donor were sequenced, and 15% to 20% of those sequences were non-productive. Broader findings and caveats from the paper: In a later analysis, several top co-occurrence clusters were reported to appear linked to parvovirus B19, influenza, CMV and Epstein-Barr virus. A cluster of highly shared sequence variants was judged likely to represent a technical artifact of the sequencing pipeline. A later analysis found that most CMV-associated TCR beta chains appeared HLA-restricted, with HLA associations seemingly driven largely by CMV exposure. The study gave a list of over 150 TCR beta chains associated with cytomegalovirus. Compared with the approximately 710-donor mean, donors in an Asian-associated ancestry cluster had fewer N-insertions in productive TCRs, according to a later genetic analysis. While some public TCRs were present in many individuals, most TCR sequences turned up only very rarely across donors. V-gene and J-gene trimming of TCR beta chains was associated with a missense DCLRE1C variant in a later genetic analysis, and the association was replicated in an independent cohort. A further reported finding was that TCR beta sequences accurately predicted the HLA-A and HLA-B alleles for most subjects in the first cohort. Correlated functional status among segregating V segments might be attributable to linkage disequilibrium, but an unknown experimental factor could not be ruled out. According to the authors, the approach could potentially be generalized to other disease states and immunological phenotypes. Because HLA typing was unavailable for some donors at each locus, only the typed subset was used in association tests. At a false discovery rate of 0.05, a later analysis linked around 17,000 TCR beta sequences to specific HLA alleles. In a later analysis, TCR association rates were found to vary across HLA loci, with the most associated TCRs seen for DRB1 alleles and the fewest for HLA-C alleles. Strong co-occurrence of HLA alleles, especially DR and DQ, made assigning TCR associations to individual alleles difficult. Immune exposure information for the cohort was limited to CMV serostatus. In a later analysis, HLA-associated TCR beta chains showed more clonal expansion and lower generation probabilities than non-associated chains that were equally common. An earlier analysis of 450 to 750 of the donors showed that most TCR beta V segments appeared in productive rearrangements either about 87% or about 30% of the time, which broadly matched IMGT annotations. A few of the identified cytomegalovirus-associated TCR beta chains were confirmed in vitro to be specific for cytomegalovirus antigens. Roughly uniform sequencing depth across donors was assumed in presence/absence analyses, although this assumption may not hold. Because counts were too low, around 18 rarely observed V segments, including chromosome 9 orphons, were left out of the earlier analysis of a few hundred of the donors. In both the original and validation cohorts, the classifier was reported to diagnose cytomegalovirus status with high specificity and sensitivity. The cohort was sequenced for TCR beta chains only, and without alpha or paired-chain data the features that could be detected were limited. Some IMGT-functional V segments, including TRBV6-2 and TRBV6-3, could not be told apart with the 87-base-pair reads, so those segments were excluded.

CDR1 GTSNPN and CDR2 SVGIG were looked up in the germline V gene (reference sequence). Cut back by 2 bases and 5 bases, the V and J ends lie 12 bases apart. The cysteine opens and the phenylalanine closes a CDR3 of 14 amino acids. The entry retains the CDR3 DNA only, 42 bases that are in frame from base 1. The method behind the library was the immunoSEQ multiplex PCR assay. For the multiplex PCR, a mixture combining 60 forward primers for TCR Vbeta segments and 13 reverse primers for TCR Jbeta segments was used. The CDR3 region of rearranged TCR beta genes was amplified from genomic DNA by a multiplex PCR assay. The Illumina HiSeq System was used to sequence the amplified TCR beta libraries as 87-base-pair reads. In the original analysis: A later analysis counted 75 million to 100 million unique TCR beta chains across the 666 repertoires, and 9.5 million to 11 million of these chains were shared by at least two donors. To remove PCR and sequencing errors, raw reads were error-corrected and collapsed into unique sequences using a nearest-neighbor algorithm that merged closely related sequences. CDR3 sequences were aligned to IMGT reference sequences to assign V, D and J gene segments. For a sequence to be retained, at least a six-nucleotide match to both a V gene segment and a J gene segment was required. A rearrangement counted as productive if the CDR3 had no stop codons and remained in frame with V and J, and every other rearrangement counted as non-productive. CDR3 was defined according to IMGT convention as the region running from the second conserved V-encoded cysteine to the conserved J-encoded phenylalanine. The earlier analysis of about 560 of the donors excluded any sequence lacking an unambiguous match to a single V gene segment. An earlier analysis of approximately 590 of the donors called V segments functional above 56.7% productive rearrangements and segregating when the between-donor standard deviation exceeded 5%. A statistical classification framework was built for diagnosing cytomegalovirus status from the catalog of TCR beta chain sequences. A later analysis assigned V and J genes by comparing TCR nucleotide sequences with IMGT/GENE-DB human TR gene sequences. Using the TCRdist pipeline, a later analysis assigned CDR3 sequences along with most-parsimonious VDJ recombination scenarios. A later analysis defined each TCR beta chain by its CDR3 amino acid sequence plus V-gene family, and excluded reads lacking a unique V-gene family. In a later analysis, 500 to 650 highly shared, low-generation-probability nucleotide sequences were removed to address suspected cross-contamination and a sequencing artifact. In a later analysis, a clonal expansion index for each public chain was calculated from normalized within-repertoire ranks of inferred template counts. In a later analysis, generation probabilities were computed using a VDJ recombination model fitted to out-of-frame rearrangements, and the results were checked against IGoR. Hypergeometric tests were used in a later analysis to score TCR-TCR, TCR-HLA and TCR-CMV co-occurrence, with a repertoire-size bias correction applied to the TCR pairs. To estimate false discovery rates, a later analysis permuted the HLA or CMV assignments 20 times. In a later analysis, co-occurring TCRs were grouped using DBSCAN, with TCRdist sequence similarity added in when clustering inside HLA-allele-positive subsets. For co-occurrence clustering, repertoires with fewer than 30,000 or more than 120,000 public chains were excluded, along with five or six repertoires with anomalous nucleotide sharing. TCRdb provides this immuneACCESS table in a form limited to in-frame rearrangements. Some clones are lacking; in checked studies, under half of them reflect an unresolved V gene, and why the rest are absent is not known. V, J and clone size derive from that table, while D and trimming were established from the DNA sequence. This sample holds roughly 100,000 clones; more than 65% were observed only once. About 0.8% of the sample rests with the top ten.

The cohort comprised 670 or so healthy bone marrow donors. At the time of sampling, every cohort member was nominally healthy, though immune exposures that went unrecorded were likely present. The donor tested CMV seronegative, placing the donor among the 352 seronegative members of the cohort. A peripheral blood sample was provided by each donor, and peripheral blood mononuclear cells were used for TCR beta sequencing. Genomic DNA was extracted from the blood cell samples with the Qiagen DNeasy Blood Extraction Kit. Note on this clone: Its antigen remains unidentified. Base qualities are missing; no much larger clone stands one base away.

Sequencing was done on a sample of PBMCs. This receptor was taken from a boy younger than 18 in good health and CMV-seronegative. Here the chain combines TRBV30 and TRBJ2-2; the D gene is perhaps TRBD1, from 7 matching bases. The CDR3 region: CAWSWQGGTGELFF. The DNA sequence reads TGTGCCTGGAGTTGGCAGGGGGGAACCGGGGAGCTGTTTTTT.